This passage covers 21 T cell receptor beta chains from one sample sequenced in a study of Ad26.COV2.S vaccination and SARS-CoV-2 variants. Generated by immunoSEQ multiplex PCR, the TCRdb table keeps only in-frame clones and is missing some. The repertoire has some 330,000 clones, 90% of them found once; the top ten carry over 5%. Treatment denoted: about 20 received Ad26.COV2.S at low or high dose, single or two shots; roughly five received placebo; per-sample allocation not given. Material that was analyzed had been drawn on day 63 after the first vaccine or placebo injection. Specimen: peripheral blood, collected in a trial of Ad26.COV2.S vaccine versus placebo. These receptors were taken from a person between 18 and 65 years old who received the Ad26.COV2.S COVID-19 vaccine or a placebo.

This chain connects TRBV7-2 to TRBJ1-2; 11 positions agree with TRBD1. The CDR3 extends over 15 amino acids. V was clipped by 1 base and J by 3 bases; unmatched bases: 1. The germline V gene encodes CDR1 SGHTA and CDR2 FQGNSA. CDR3 sequence: CASSLGTGGYYGYTF. In DNA, the CDR3 is TGTGCCAGCAGCTTAGGGACAGGGGGCTACTATGGCTACACCTTC.

The chain has TRBV27 and TRBJ2-2, with 10 bases aligning to TRBD2. From germline, CDR1 is MNHEY and CDR2 SMNVEV (reference sequence). The CDR3 sequence is 18 residues long. Germline trimming cut 3 bases from V and 4 bases from J; bases unmatched to any gene: 11. CDR3 bases: TGTGCCAGCAGTTTGGAAAGCGGGAGGGCCTGGGGCACCGGGGAGCTGTTTTTT. This encodes CASSLESGRAWGTGELFF.

The rearrangement links TRBV6-2 or TRBV6-3 to TRBJ2-2; 9 bases map to TRBD1. The V gene's germline CDR1 is MNHEY and CDR2 SVGEGT. V lost 2 bases and J lost 4; bases outside the gene matches: 14. The CDR3 loop spans 19 amino acids. The CDR3 here is CASSYIGQGSSLLTGELFF. CDR3 coding DNA: TGTGCCAGCAGTTACATAGGACAGGGGTCCAGTCTCCTCACCGGGGAGCTGTTTTTT.

This sequence joins TRBV6-5 and TRBJ2-2; 9 nucleotides line up with TRBD2. CDR1 MNHEY and CDR2 SVGAGI come from the germline V gene. V trimming: 10 bases; J trimming: 4 bases; junction bases outside the gene matches: 10. The CDR3 is made up of 15 amino acids. In DNA, the CDR3 is TGTGCCACTACGTTAGCGGGGGCGGGCACCGGGGAGCTGTTTTTT. This translates into CATTLAGAGTGELFF.

The J gene is TRBJ2-1, the V gene TRBV30; no clear D. The CDR3 sequence is 14 residues long. CDR1 is GTSNPN, CDR2 SVGIG, per germline (reference sequence). V was cut by 8 bases and J by 0 bases, with 14 bases left in between. The CDR3 DNA reads TGTGCCACGGACCCACGCTCCTCCTACAATGAGCAGTTCTTC. Translating gives CATDPRSSYNEQFF.

The chain is built from TRBV7-2 and TRBJ2-3; possible D gene TRBD2, 5 bases. The V gene's germline CDR1 is SGHTA and CDR2 FQGNSA. V lost 5 bases, J lost 4 bases, and 13 bases lay in between. The length of the CDR3 is 14 residues. The CDR3 is CASSEWLAADTQYF. The CDR3 DNA is TGTGCCAGCAGCGAGTGGCTAGCAGCAGATACGCAGTATTTT.

The chain has TRBV28 and TRBJ1-1; possible D gene TRBD1, 5 bases. The CDR3 sequence is 12 residues long. The V end lost 7 bases, the J end lost 6 bases, and 12 bases lay between the germline ends. Germline CDR1 MDHEN, CDR2 SYDVKM. The CDR3 DNA follows: TGTGCCAGCACCCTCGCGGGGGCTGAAGCTTTCTTT. Translating gives CASTLAGAEAFF.

The chain has TRBV6-5 and TRBJ2-3, with a weak D call TRBD2 (7 bases). The CDR3 covers 13 residues. Germline V gene lookup returns CDR1 MNHEY and CDR2 SVGAGI. Between the trimmed V and J ends, which lost 7 bases and 3 bases, there was a span of 11 bases. In DNA, the CDR3 is TGTGCCAGCATGGAGGGGGGGACAGATACGCAGTATTTT. Translation gives CASMEGGTDTQYF.

This clone appeared once. As DNA, the CDR3 is TGCGCCAGCAGCACCTCTAGCGGGGGGAATGATGAGCAGTTCTTC. Translated, it gives CASSTSSGGNDEQFF. The chain links TRBV5-1 to TRBJ2-1; TRBD2 agrees at 11 bases. CDR1 SGHRS and CDR2 YFSETQ come from the germline V gene. CDR3 length: 15 residues. J was trimmed by 8 bases and V by 4 bases; bases with no gene match: 8.

The V call is TRBV11-2, the J call TRBJ2-3, with 8 bases fitting TRBD1. The ends lost 1 base at V and 2 bases at J; junction bases unmatched: 14. Germline CDR1 and CDR2: SGHAT and FQNNGV. This CDR3 region has 19 residues. The CDR3 region has the DNA TGTGCCAGCAGCTTAGTCGCCGGACAGGGACCAAAGACCACAGATACGCAGTATTTT. This translates into CASSLVAGQGPKTTDTQYF.

Here the CDR3 DNA reads TGTGCCAGCAGCCCCTACACAGCGAACTATGGCTACACCTTC. Its translation: CASSPYTANYGYTF. V and J are TRBV14 and TRBJ1-2; D is ambiguous. The CDR3 length is 14 residues. Germline V CDR1 and CDR2: SGHDN, FVKESK. V lost 4 bases, J lost 2 bases, and 11 bases lay in between.

The chain uses TRBV6-2 or TRBV6-3 and TRBJ1-1; possibly TRBD1 for D (6 bases). The germline CDR1 and CDR2 sequences are MNHEY and SVGEGT. The CDR3 sequence is 14 residues long. V was cut by 4 bases and J by 4 bases, with 13 bases left in between. Here the CDR3 reads CASSSDSLFTEAFF. As DNA, the CDR3 is TGTGCCAGCAGTTCGGACAGTTTGTTCACTGAAGCTTTCTTT.

The J gene is TRBJ2-7, the V gene TRBV15, with no clear D. This CDR3 contains 13 residues. Germline lookup yields CDR1 LNHNV and CDR2 YYDKDF (reference sequence). Trimming cost V 1 base and J 11 bases, with 15 bases left between them. DNA for the CDR3: TGTGCCACCAGCAGAGGGCCCTCAGAAGTAAAGTACGTC. Protein product: CATSRGPSEVKYV.

The chain has TRBV29-1 and TRBJ2-7; D remains ambiguous. The germline V gene has CDR1 SQVTM and CDR2 ANQGSEA. This CDR3 comprises 13 residues. V shed 6 bases and J shed 2 bases, with 14 bases lying between them. CDR3 nucleotides: TGCAGCGTGCCGGGCCCCTACGCCTACGAGCAGTACTTC. It encodes CSVPGPYAYEQYF.

The V gene is TRBV7-2, the J gene TRBJ1-1, with TRBD1 matching 12 bases. The V gene end was trimmed by 4 bases and the J gene end by 11 bases; junction bases not matched to a gene: 11. Germline V gene sequence: CDR1 SGHTA, CDR2 FQGNSA. This CDR3 is 15 amino acids long. The CDR3 DNA reads TGTGCCAGCAGCTACCCCGGGACAGGGGGCGTTGGGGCTTTCTTT. It specifies CASSYPGTGGVGAFF. Filled out from reference TRBV7-2 and TRBJ1-1, the complete variable domain reads GAGVSQSPSNKVTEKGKDVELRCDPISGHTALYWYRQSLGQGLEFLIYFQGNSAPDKSGLPSDRFSAERTGGSVSTLTIQRTQQEDSAVYLCASSYPGTGGVGAFFGQGTRLTVV.

The chain combines TRBV7-6 with TRBJ2-1; weak D call: TRBD2 (5 bases). This CDR3 has 16 amino acids. Germline CDR1 SGHVS, CDR2 FNYEAQ. V lost 5 bases to trimming and J lost 0 bases, with 14 bases between them. The DNA of the CDR3 is TGTGCCAGCAGCCGGATCTATGGAGGCTCCTACAATGAGCAGTTCTTC. Amino acid sequence: CASSRIYGGSYNEQFF.

The sample holds a few counts of this clone. CDR3 bases: TGTGCCAGCAGCTTGCGTCCCCTCGGCGGCTACACCTTC. Its translation is CASSLRPLGGYTF. This chain links TRBV5-6 with TRBJ1-2; D gene unclear. Trimming took 1 base from V and 8 from J, leaving 12 bases between them. CDR1 is SGHDT and CDR2 is YYEEEE in the germline V gene. The CDR3 is 13 amino acids.

J is TRBJ1-1 and V is TRBV5-8, with unresolved D. Per germline, CDR1 SGHTS and CDR2 YDEGEE. Trimming took 4 bases from V and 4 from J, leaving 14 bases between them. This CDR3 is built from 14 residues. The CDR3 nucleotides read TGTGCCAGCAGCCCGAGGGTGATGGCCACTGAAGCTTTCTTT. It translates to CASSPRVMATEAFF.

J is TRBJ1-3 and V is TRBV18; D is possibly TRBD1 (5 bases). CDR3 length: 17 residues. V was clipped by 2 bases and J by 3 bases, with 17 bases between them. Per the germline V gene, CDR1 is KGHSH and CDR2 is LQKENI. The CDR3 spells CASSPDIRGDGGNTIYF. DNA of the CDR3: TGTGCCAGCTCACCAGATATCAGAGGGGACGGTGGAAACACCATATATTTT. Using reference TRBV18 and TRBJ1-3 for the parts outside the CDR3, the full variable domain is NAGVMQNPRHLVRRRGQEARLRCSPMKGHSHVYWYRQLPEEGLKFMVYLQKENIIDESGMPKERFSAEFPKEGPSILRIQQVVRGDSAAYFCASSPDIRGDGGNTIYFGEGSWLTVV.

V and J are TRBV19 and TRBJ1-4; weak D call: TRBD1 (6 bases). CDR3 length equals 15 residues. The V gene lost 6 bases and the J gene lost 10 bases, with 21 bases spanning the gap. Germline CDR1 and CDR2: LNHDA and SQIVND (reference sequence). CDR3 nucleotide sequence: TGTGCCAGTAGCACCGGGGGGCCCCCCGAGGGAAAACTGTTTTTT. Translating gives CASSTGGPPEGKLFF.

The chain carries TRBV13 and TRBJ2-7; perhaps TRBD1 as D (6 bases). Trimming stripped 5 bases from V and 3 bases from J, with 17 bases between. CDR3 length: 15 residues. Germline lookup yields CDR1 PRHDT and CDR2 FYEKMQ (reference sequence). This CDR3 is CASSQSRGRFYEQYF. Written as DNA, the CDR3 is TGTGCCAGCAGCCAGAGCAGGGGCCGGTTCTACGAGCAGTACTTC.